The sequence of this T cell receptor beta chain was determined in a study of radiotherapy plus CTLA-4 blockade in lung cancer. Overall study context: Objective responses were observed in around 17% of patients, and disease control was achieved by 31%. General study findings and limits: Dynamics of early blood T cell clones, together with interferon-beta, were reportedly the best predictors of response. Tumor-origin TCR clones grew in blood after radiotherapy plus ipilimumab.

Trimming stripped 4 bases from V and 1 base from J, with 4 bases between. Germline loops: CDR1 KGHSH, CDR2 LQKENI. CDR3 length: 12 amino acids. Comments on this clone: The target antigen is unknown. This sample also contains other DNA sequences that code for the same CDR3.

Only in-frame clones appear in the TCRdb table, and some are missing; sequencing was by immunoSEQ multiplex PCR. This sample has roughly 75,000 clones, with around 80% found just once. CTLA-4 blockade with ipilimumab, together with focal radiation, was given to patients with chemo-refractory metastatic non-small-cell lung cancer. The receptor comes from a human donor with non-small cell lung cancer who had stable disease on radiotherapy plus ipilimumab. The chain couples TRBV18 to TRBJ1-1; D is uncertain. Source: peripheral blood, taken from a patient treated with radiotherapy plus ipilimumab. The CDR3 nucleotides are TGTGCCAGCTCACTTCAGAACACTGAAGCTTTCTTT. This gives the protein CASSLQNTEAFF. The variable domain in full, completed from reference TRBV18 and TRBJ1-1, reads NAGVMQNPRHLVRRRGQEARLRCSPMKGHSHVYWYRQLPEEGLKFMVYLQKENIIDESGMPKERFSAEFPKEGPSILRIQQVVRGDSAAYFCASSLQNTEAFFGQGTRLTVV.